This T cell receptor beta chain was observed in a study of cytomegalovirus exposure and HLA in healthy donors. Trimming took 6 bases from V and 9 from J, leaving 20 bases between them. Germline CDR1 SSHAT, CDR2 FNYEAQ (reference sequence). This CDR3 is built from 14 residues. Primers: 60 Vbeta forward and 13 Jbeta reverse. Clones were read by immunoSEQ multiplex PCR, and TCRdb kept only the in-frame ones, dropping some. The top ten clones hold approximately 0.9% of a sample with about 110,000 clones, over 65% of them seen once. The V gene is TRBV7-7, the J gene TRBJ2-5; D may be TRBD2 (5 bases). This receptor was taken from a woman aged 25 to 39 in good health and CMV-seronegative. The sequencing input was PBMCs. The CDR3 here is CASSPTDSTPAQYF. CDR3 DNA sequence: TGTGCCAGCAGTCCCACGGACTCAACCCCGGCCCAGTACTTC.